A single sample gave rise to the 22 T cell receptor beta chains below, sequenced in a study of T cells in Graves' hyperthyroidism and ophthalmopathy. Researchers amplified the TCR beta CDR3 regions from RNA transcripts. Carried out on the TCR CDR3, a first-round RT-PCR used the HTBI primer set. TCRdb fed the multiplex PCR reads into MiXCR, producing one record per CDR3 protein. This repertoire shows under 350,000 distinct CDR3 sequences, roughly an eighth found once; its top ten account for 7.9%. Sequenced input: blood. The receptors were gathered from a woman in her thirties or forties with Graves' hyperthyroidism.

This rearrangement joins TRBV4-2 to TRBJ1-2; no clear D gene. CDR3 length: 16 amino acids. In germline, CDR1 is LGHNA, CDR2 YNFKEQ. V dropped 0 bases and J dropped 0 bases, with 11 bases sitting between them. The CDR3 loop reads CASSQDTGIANYGYTF. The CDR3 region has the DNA TGTGCCAGCAGCCAAGATACGGGGATCGCTAACTATGGCTACACCTTC.

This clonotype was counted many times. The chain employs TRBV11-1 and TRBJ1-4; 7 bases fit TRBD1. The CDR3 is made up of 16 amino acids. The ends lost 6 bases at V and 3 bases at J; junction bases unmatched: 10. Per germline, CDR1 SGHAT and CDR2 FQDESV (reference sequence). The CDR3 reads CASRSTRQGPNEKLFF. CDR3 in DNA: TGTGCCAGCAGATCGACTCGACAGGGTCCTAATGAAAAACTGTTTTTT.

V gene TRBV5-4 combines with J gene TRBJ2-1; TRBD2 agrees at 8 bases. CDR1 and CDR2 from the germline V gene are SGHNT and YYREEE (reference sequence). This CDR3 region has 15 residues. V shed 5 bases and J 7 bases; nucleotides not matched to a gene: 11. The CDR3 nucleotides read TGTGCCAGCAGTGGTGGCGGGGGGCGTGGTAATGAGCAGTTCTTC. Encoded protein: CASSGGGGRGNEQFF.

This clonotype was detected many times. CDR3 nucleotides: TGTGCCAGCAGCTTAGTGACAAGTGCGCACGGCACAGATACGCAGTATTTT. It specifies CASSLVTSAHGTDTQYF. The chain links TRBV7-2 to TRBJ2-3; the D is unclear. The CDR3 is 17 residues long. Germline V gives CDR1 SGHTA, CDR2 FQGNSA. The V end was cut by 1 base, the J end by 1 base, with 15 bases between.

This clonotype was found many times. DNA for the CDR3: TGTGCCAGCAGCGGGCCCGGACTAGCGGGTTACGAGCAGTACTTC. Its translation: CASSGPGLAGYEQYF. V and J are TRBV28 and TRBJ2-7, with 11 bases that match TRBD2. This CDR3 is built from 15 residues. J was trimmed by 4 bases and V by 6 bases; bases with no gene match: 8. Germline CDR1 MDHEN, CDR2 SYDVKM.

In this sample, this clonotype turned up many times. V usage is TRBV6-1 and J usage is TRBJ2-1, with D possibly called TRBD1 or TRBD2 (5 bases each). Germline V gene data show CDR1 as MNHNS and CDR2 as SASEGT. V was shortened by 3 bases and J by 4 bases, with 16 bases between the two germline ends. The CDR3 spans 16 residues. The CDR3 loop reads CASSDLPGPQYNEQFF. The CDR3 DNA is TGTGCCAGCAGTGATCTCCCGGGACCGCAATACAATGAGCAGTTCTTC.

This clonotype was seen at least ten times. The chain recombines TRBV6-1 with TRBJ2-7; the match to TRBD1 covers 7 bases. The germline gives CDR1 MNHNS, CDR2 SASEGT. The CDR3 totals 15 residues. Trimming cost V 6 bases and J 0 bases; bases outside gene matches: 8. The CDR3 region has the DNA TGTGCCAGCAGCCGGACAGGTAGGAGCTCCTACGAGCAGTACTTC. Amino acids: CASSRTGRSSYEQYF.

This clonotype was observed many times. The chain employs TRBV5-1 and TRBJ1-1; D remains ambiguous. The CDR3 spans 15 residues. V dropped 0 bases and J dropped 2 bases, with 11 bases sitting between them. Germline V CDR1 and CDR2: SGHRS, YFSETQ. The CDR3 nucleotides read TGCGCCAGCAGCTTGGGGGTGGGAGCCAACACTGAAGCTTTCTTT. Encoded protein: CASSLGVGANTEAFF.

The CDR3 spells CASSPISGTGELFF. The CDR3 coding sequence is TGTGCCAGCAGCCCCATTTCGGGGACCGGGGAGCTGTTTTTT. The V and J genes are TRBV7-9 and TRBJ2-2; tentative D call: TRBD2 (5 bases). Trimming pared 5 bases from V and 5 bases from J, leaving 12 bases between. Per the germline V gene, CDR1 is SEHNR and CDR2 is FQNEAQ (reference sequence). The CDR3 sequence is 14 residues long.

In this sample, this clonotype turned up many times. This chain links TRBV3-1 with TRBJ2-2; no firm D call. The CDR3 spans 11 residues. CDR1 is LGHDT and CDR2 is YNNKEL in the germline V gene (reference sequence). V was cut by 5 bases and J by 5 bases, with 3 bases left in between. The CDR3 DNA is TGTGCCAGCAGCGAAACCGGGGAGCTGTTTTTT. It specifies CASSETGELFF.

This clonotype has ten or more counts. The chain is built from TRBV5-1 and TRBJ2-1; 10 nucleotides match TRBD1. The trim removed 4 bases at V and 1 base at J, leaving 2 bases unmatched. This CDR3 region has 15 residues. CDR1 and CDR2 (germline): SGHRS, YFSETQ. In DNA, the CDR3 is TGCGCCAGCAGCCGGGGACAGGGGTCCTACAATGAGCAGTTCTTC. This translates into CASSRGQGSYNEQFF. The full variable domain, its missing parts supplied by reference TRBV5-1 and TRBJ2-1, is KAGVTQTPRYLIKTRGQQVTLSCSPISGHRSVSWYQQTPGQGLQFLFEYFSETQRNKGNFPGRFSGRQFSNSRSEMNVSTLELGDSALYLCASSRGQGSYNEQFFGPGTRLTVL.

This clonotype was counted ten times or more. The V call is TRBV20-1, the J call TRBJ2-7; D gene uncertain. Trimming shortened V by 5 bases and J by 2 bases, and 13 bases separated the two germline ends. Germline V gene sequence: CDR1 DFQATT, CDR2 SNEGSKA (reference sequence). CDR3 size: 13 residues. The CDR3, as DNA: TGCAGTGCTCCACGAGGCGGTACCTACGAGCAGTACTTC. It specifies CSAPRGGTYEQYF.

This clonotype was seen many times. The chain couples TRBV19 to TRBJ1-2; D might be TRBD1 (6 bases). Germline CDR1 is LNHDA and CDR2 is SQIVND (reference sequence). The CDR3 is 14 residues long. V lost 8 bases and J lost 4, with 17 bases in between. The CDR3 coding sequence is TGTGCCAGTTCCTCGACAGGTAGCACCTATGGCTACACCTTC. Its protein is CASSSTGSTYGYTF.

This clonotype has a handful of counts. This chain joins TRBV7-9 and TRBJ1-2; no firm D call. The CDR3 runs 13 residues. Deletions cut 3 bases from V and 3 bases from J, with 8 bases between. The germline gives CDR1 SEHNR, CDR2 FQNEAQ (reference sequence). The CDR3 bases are TGTGCCAGCAGCTTTGTGGGAGACTATGGCTACACCTTC. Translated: CASSFVGDYGYTF.

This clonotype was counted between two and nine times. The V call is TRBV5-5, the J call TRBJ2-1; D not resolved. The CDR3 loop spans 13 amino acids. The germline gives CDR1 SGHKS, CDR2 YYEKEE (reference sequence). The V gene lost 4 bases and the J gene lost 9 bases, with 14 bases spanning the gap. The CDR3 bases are TGTGCCAGCAGCGCAGAGTCGGTCATTGAGCAGTTCTTC. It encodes CASSAESVIEQFF.

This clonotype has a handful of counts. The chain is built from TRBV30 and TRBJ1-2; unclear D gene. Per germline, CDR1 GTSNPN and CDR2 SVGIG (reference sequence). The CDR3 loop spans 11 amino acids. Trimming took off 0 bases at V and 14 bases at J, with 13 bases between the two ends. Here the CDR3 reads CAWSVRAYTTF. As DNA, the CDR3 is TGTGCCTGGAGTGTACGTGCGTATACGACCTTC.

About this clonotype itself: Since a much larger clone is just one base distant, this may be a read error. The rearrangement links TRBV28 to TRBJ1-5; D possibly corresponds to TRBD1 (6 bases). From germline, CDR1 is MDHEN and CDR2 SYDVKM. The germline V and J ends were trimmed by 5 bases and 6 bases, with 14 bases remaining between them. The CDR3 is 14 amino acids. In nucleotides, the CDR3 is TGTGCCAGCAGTCCCGGGACACCAGGTCAGCCCCAGCATTTT. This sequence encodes CASSPGTPGQPQHF.

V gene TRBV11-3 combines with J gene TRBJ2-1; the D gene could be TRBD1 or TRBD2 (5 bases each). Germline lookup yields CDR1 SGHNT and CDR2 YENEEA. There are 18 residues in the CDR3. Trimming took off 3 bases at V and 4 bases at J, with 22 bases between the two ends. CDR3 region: CASSLASIGVRGYNEQFF. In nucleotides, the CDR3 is TGTGCCAGCAGCTTGGCCTCAATAGGGGTTCGGGGTTACAATGAGCAGTTCTTC.

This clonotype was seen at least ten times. CDR3 region: CAWRGAGGIKEQFF. The CDR3, as DNA: TGTGCCTGGAGGGGGGCGGGAGGAATAAAGGAGCAGTTCTTC. The chain joins TRBV30 to TRBJ2-1, with 8 positions matching TRBD2. Germline CDR1 is GTSNPN and CDR2 is SVGIG (reference sequence). Trimming at V came to 3 bases and at J to 10 bases, leaving 11 bases not matched to a gene. The CDR3 has 14 residues.

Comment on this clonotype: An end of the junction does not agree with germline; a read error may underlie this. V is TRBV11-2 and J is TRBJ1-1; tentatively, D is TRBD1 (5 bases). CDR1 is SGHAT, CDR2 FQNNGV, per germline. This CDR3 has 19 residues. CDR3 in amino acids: CASSLFRWGGGRLNTDAFF. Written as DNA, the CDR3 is TGTGCCAGCAGCTTATTTAGGTGGGGCGGGGGGAGGTTGAACACTGATGCTTTCTTT.

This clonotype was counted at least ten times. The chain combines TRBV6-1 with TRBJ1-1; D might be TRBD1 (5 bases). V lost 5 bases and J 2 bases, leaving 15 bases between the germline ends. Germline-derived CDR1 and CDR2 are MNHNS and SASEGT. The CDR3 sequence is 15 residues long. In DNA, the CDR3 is TGTGCCAGCAGTTACCATCCGGGACTCAACACTGAAGCTTTCTTT. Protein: CASSYHPGLNTEAFF.

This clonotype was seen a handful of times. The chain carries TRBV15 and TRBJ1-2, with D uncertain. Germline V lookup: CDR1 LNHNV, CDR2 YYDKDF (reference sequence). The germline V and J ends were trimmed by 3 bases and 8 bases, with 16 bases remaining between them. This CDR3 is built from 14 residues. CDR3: CATSSPSGASGYTF. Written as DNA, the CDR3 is TGTGCCACCAGCAGCCCCTCAGGAGCCTCGGGCTACACCTTC.